The present entry profiles one T cell receptor beta chain with its context. Its antigen remains unknown. This PCR relied on a set of 60 Vbeta primers and 13 Jbeta primers. The protocol was immunoSEQ multiplex PCR, while the TCRdb copy is restricted to in-frame clones and leaves out a portion. This repertoire includes 41,000 or so clones. This sample was taken from a study of cytomegalovirus exposure and HLA in healthy donors. General observations from the study: Most TCR sequences were rare, but some public TCRs occurred in many donors.

The CDR3 runs 16 residues. In germline, CDR1 is SEHNR, CDR2 FQNEAQ (reference sequence). V was cut by 4 bases and J by 4 bases, with 16 bases left in between. The receptor was isolated from a man aged 25 to 45 in good health and CMV-seronegative. The rearrangement uses TRBV7-9 and TRBJ2-2; D possibly corresponds to TRBD1 (6 bases). Source material: PBMCs. CDR3 region: CASSSQGRAVTGELFF. The CDR3 coding sequence is TGTGCCAGCAGCTCCCAGGGGCGGGCGGTCACCGGGGAGCTGTTTTTT.